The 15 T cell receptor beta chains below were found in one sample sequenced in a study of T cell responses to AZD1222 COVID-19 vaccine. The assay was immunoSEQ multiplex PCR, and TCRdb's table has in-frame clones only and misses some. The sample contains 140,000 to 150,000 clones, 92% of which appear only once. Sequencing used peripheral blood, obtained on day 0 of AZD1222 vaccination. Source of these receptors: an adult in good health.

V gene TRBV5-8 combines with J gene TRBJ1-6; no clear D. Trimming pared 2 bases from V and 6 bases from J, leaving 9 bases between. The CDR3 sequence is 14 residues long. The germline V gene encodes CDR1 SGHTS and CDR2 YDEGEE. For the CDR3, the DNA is TGTGCCAGCAGCTTTTACAGCGGTAATTCACCCCTCCACTTT. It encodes CASSFYSGNSPLHF.

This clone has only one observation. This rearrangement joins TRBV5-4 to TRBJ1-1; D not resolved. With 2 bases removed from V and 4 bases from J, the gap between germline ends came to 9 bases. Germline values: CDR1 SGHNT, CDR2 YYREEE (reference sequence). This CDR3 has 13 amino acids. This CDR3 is CASSFRESTEAFF. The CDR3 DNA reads TGTGCCAGCAGCTTTAGGGAATCCACTGAAGCTTTCTTT.

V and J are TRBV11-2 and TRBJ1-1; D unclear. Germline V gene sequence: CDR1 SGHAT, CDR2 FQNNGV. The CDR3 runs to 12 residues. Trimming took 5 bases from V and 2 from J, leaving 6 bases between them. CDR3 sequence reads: CASSQYNTEAFF. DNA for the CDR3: TGTGCCAGCAGCCAATATAACACTGAAGCTTTCTTT. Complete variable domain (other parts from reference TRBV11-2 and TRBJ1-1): EAGVAQSPRYKIIEKRQSVAFWCNPISGHATLYWYQQILGQGPKLLIQFQNNGVVDDSQLPKDRFSAERLKGVDSTLKIQPAKLEDSAVYLCASSQYNTEAFFGQGTRLTVV.

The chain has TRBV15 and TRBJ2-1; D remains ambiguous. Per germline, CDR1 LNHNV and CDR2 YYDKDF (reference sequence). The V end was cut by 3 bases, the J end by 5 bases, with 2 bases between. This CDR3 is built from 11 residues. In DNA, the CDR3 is TGTGCCACCAGCAGTAACAATGAGCAGTTCTTC. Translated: CATSSNNEQFF.

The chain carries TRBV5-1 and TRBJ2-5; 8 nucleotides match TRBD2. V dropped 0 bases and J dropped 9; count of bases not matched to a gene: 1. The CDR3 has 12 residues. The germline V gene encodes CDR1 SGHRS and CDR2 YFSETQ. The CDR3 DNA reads TGCGCCAGCAGCTTGGGAGCGGGGGCCCAGTACTTC. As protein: CASSLGAGAQYF.

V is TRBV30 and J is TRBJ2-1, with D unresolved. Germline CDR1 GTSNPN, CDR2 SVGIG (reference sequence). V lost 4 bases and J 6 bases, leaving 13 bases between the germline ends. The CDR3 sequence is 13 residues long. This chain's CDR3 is CAWTPNGFNEQFF. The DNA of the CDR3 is TGTGCCTGGACCCCTAACGGTTTCAATGAGCAGTTCTTC. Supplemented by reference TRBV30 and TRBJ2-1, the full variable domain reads SQTIHQWPATLVQPVGSPLSLECTVEGTSNPNLYWYRQAAGRGLQLLFYSVGIGQISSEVPQNLSASRPQDRQFILSSKKLLLSDSGFYLCAWTPNGFNEQFFGPGTRLTVL.

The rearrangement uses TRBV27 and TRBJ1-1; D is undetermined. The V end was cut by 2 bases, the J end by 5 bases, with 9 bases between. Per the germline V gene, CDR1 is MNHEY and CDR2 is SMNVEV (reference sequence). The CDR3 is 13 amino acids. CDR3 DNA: TGTGCCAGCAGTTTACTTAGAGGGACTGAAGCTTTCTTT. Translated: CASSLLRGTEAFF.

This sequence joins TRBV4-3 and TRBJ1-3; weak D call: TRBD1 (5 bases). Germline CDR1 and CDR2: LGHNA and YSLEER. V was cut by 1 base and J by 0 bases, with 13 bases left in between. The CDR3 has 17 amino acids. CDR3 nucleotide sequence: TGCGCCAGCAGCCAAGTTCTAGGGACGGACTCTGGAAACACCATATATTTT. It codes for CASSQVLGTDSGNTIYF.

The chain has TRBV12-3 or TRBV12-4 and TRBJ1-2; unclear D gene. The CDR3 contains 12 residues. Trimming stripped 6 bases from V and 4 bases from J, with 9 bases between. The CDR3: CASSQQSYGYTF. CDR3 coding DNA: TGTGCCAGCAGCCAGCAGAGCTATGGCTACACCTTC.

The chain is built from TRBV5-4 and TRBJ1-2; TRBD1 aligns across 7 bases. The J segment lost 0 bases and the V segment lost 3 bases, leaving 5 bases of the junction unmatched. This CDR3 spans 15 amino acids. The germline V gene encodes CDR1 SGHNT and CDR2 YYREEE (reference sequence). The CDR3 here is CASSSTGAPNYGYTF. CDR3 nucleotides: TGTGCCAGCAGCTCTACAGGGGCCCCTAACTATGGCTACACCTTC.

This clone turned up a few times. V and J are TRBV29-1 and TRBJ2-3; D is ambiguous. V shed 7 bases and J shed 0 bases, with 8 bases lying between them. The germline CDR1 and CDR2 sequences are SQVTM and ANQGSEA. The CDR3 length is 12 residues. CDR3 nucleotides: TGCAGCGCCGGAGCCAGCACAGATACGCAGTATTTT. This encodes CSAGASTDTQYF.

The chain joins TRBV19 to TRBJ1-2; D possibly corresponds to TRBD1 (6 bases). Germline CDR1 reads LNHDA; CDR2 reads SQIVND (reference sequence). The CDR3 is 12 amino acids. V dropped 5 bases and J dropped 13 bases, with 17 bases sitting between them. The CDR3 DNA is TGTGCCAGTAGTGCGATACAGGGAGGAGTCACCTTC. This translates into CASSAIQGGVTF.

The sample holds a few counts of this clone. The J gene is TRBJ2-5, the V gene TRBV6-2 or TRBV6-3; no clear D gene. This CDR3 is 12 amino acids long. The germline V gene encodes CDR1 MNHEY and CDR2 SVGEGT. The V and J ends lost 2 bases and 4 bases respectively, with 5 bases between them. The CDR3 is CASSYVAETQYF. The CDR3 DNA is TGTGCCAGCAGTTACGTGGCAGAGACCCAGTACTTC.

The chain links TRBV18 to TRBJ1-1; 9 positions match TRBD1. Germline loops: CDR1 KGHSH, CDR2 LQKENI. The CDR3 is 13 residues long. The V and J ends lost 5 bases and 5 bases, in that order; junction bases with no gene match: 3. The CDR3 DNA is TGTGCCAGCTCAGGGACAGGGTTTACTGAAGCTTTCTTT. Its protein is CASSGTGFTEAFF.

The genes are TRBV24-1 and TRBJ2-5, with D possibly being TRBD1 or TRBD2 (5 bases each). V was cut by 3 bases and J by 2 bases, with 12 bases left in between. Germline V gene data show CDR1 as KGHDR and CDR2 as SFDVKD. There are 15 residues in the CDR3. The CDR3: CATSDGGSPQETQYF. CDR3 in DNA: TGTGCCACCAGTGATGGGGGATCTCCACAAGAGACCCAGTACTTC.